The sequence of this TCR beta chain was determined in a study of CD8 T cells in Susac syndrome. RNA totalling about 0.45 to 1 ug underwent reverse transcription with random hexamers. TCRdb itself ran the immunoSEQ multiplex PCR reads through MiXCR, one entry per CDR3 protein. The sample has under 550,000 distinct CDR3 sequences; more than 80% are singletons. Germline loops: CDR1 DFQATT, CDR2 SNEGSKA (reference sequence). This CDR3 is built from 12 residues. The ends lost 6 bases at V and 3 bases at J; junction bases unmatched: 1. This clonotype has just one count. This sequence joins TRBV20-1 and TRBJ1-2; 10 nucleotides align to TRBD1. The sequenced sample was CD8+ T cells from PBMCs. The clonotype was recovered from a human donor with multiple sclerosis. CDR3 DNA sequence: TGCAGTGCGGACAGGGGGGACTATGGCTACACCTTC. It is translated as CSADRGDYGYTF.